This T cell receptor beta chain comes out of a study of OX40 agonist ivuxolimab in advanced cancers. The wider study: Two patients with cutaneous melanoma and one with hepatocellular carcinoma, three in total, showed partial responses. Study findings and constraints: In the 0.1-3.0 mg/kg groups, partial responders showed among the lowest expansion.

The CDR3 runs 15 residues. CDR1 and CDR2 from the germline V gene are MNHNS and SASEGT. V was shortened by 2 bases and J by 12 bases, with 19 bases between the two germline ends. Worth noting for this clone: Its target is unknown.

The repertoire was sequenced with immunoSEQ multiplex PCR; TCRdb's copy has only in-frame clones and lacks some. The table has 50,000 to 55,000 clones, 84% seen once. This receptor was obtained from an adult with an advanced solid tumor such as melanoma, head and neck, liver or kidney cancer. The V gene is TRBV6-1, the J gene TRBJ1-4, with D perhaps TRBD1 (5 bases). The specimen was CD4+ or CD8+ T cells sorted from blood, collected in a trial of the OX40 agonist ivuxolimab. DNA for the CDR3: TGTGCCAGCAGTGAACTCATGAACGGCGCAGGGCAACTGTTTTTT. Its protein is CASSELMNGAGQLFF.